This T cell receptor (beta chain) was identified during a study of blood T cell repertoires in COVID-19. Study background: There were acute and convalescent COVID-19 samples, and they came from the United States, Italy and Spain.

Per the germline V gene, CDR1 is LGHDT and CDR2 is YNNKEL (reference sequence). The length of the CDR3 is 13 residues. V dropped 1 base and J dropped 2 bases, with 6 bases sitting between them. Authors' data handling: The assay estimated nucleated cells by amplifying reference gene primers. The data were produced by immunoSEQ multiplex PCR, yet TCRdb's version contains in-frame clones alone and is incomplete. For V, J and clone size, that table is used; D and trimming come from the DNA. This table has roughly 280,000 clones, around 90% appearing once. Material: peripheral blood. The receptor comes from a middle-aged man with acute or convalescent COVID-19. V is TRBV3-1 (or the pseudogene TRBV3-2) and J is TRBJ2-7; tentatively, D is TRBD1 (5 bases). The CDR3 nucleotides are TGTGCCAGCAGCCAAGGCAGGGCCTACGAGCAGTACTTC. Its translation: CASSQGRAYEQYF.